These T cell receptor beta chains were read from a single sample in a study of Ad26.COV2.S vaccination and SARS-CoV-2 variants. This table comes from immunoSEQ multiplex PCR, and its TCRdb copy is limited to in-frame clones, with some not included. The sample includes around 420,000 clones, around nine tenths of them seen just once. Here the sequenced sample was peripheral blood, taken in a trial of Ad26.COV2.S vaccine versus placebo. These receptors came from a person between 18 and 65 years old who received the Ad26.COV2.S COVID-19 vaccine or a placebo. Each CDR3 is given with its conserved first and last residue. Fields, in order: V gene, J gene, D gene, clone size, CDR3 DNA, CDR3 protein. D genes are given only for firm matches. Not every row has a clone size; where given, it reads once, few, many or a size class.

TRBV7-3	TRBJ2-2	TRBD1	.	TGTGCCAGCAGCTGGGGGACAGGGGGAGACACCGGGGAGCTGTTTTTT	CASSWGTGGDTGELFF
TRBV5-1	TRBJ1-5	TRBD1	.	TGCGCCAGCAGCCTAACAGGGGACCAGCCCCAGCATTTT	CASSLTGDQPQHF
TRBV28	TRBJ1-5	.	.	TGTGCCAGCAACAAGGGGGATAGAAATCAGCCCCAGCATTTT	CASNKGDRNQPQHF
TRBV10-3	TRBJ1-2	TRBD1	.	TGTGCCATCAGTGGGTTCGCGGTGCGGGACAGGGACTATGGCTACACCTTC	CAISGFAVRDRDYGYTF
TRBV9	TRBJ2-1	TRBD2	.	TGTGCCAGCAGCGCATGGCGGGGGGTCTACAATGAGCAGTTCTTC	CASSAWRGVYNEQFF
TRBV7-8	TRBJ2-3	TRBD2	.	TGTGCCAGCAGCACTACTAGCGGGGGCCGCACAGATACGCAGTATTTT	CASSTTSGGRTDTQYF
TRBV5-6	TRBJ2-7	.	.	TGTGCCAGCAGCTTGAGATTGCAGGGAGGCTCCTACGAGCAGTACTTC	CASSLRLQGGSYEQYF
TRBV11-2	TRBJ1-2	.	.	TGTGCCAGCAGCTCCAGACCGGGCCTCTATGGCTACACCTTC	CASSSRPGLYGYTF
TRBV5-1	TRBJ1-2	.	.	TGCGCCAGCAGCTTGGTTGGGGCAGAGTATGGCTACACCTTC	CASSLVGAEYGYTF
TRBV19	TRBJ2-2	.	few	TGTGCCAGTAGTAGGCAGGTGAACACCGGGGAGCTGTTTTTT	CASSRQVNTGELFF
TRBV28	TRBJ2-3	.	.	TGTGCCAGCAGTTTTGTAGGGGATACGCAGTATTTT	CASSFVGDTQYF
TRBV4-1	TRBJ1-5	.	.	TGCGCCAGCAGGGACCTCAGACTCTCTAGCAATCAGCCCCAGCATTTT	CASRDLRLSSNQPQHF
TRBV30	TRBJ1-3	.	.	TGTGCCTGGAGTTTTCTCTCTGGAAACACCATATATTTT	CAWSFLSGNTIYF
TRBV2	TRBJ2-5	TRBD1	.	TGTGCCAGCAGATTCCTGGACAGGGCAGGGGAGACCCAGTACTTC	CASRFLDRAGETQYF
TRBV6-2/TRBV6-3	TRBJ2-1	.	.	TGTGCCAGCAGTAGGATCTCCTACAATGAGCAGTTCTTC	CASSRISYNEQFF
TRBV6-1	TRBJ2-7	.	few	TGTGCCAGCAGGATAGCCGAAGGAAACGAGCAGTACTTC	CASRIAEGNEQYF
TRBV4-2	TRBJ1-3	.	.	TGTGCCAGCAGCCAAGAGGGGAGGGGGGCTCGCTTTGGAAACACCATATATTTT	CASSQEGRGARFGNTIYF
TRBV10-3	TRBJ1-6	.	.	TGTGCCATCAGGGATGGGCAGAGCTCCTATAATTCACCCCTCCACTTT	CAIRDGQSSYNSPLHF
TRBV28	TRBJ1-2	TRBD1	.	TGTGCCAGCTGGAGGGGGACAGGGTCCTATGGCTACACCTTC	CASWRGTGSYGYTF
TRBV7-3	TRBJ2-3	TRBD2	.	TGTGCCAGCAGCTTAAAAAGCGGGGGGCTAGCTAGCACAGATACGCAGTATTTT	CASSLKSGGLASTDTQYF
TRBV21-1	TRBJ1-1	.	.	TGTGCCAGCAGCGCCATCAGTGTGAACACTGAAGCTTTCTTT	CASSAISVNTEAFF
TRBV18	TRBJ1-6	.	.	TGTGCCAGCTCACCAACCGGGGAAGGTAATTCACCCCTCCACTTT	CASSPTGEGNSPLHF
TRBV24-1	TRBJ2-2	.	.	TGTGCCACCAGCCGACAGGTCGGCACCGGGGAGCTGTTTTTT	CATSRQVGTGELFF
TRBV9	TRBJ1-5	.	.	TGTGCCAGCAGCGTAGTTCCGGGGAAGCCCCAGCATTTT	CASSVVPGKPQHF
TRBV10-3	TRBJ2-6	.	.	TGTGCCATCAGTGTTACGGTTCCCTCTGGGGCCAACGTCCTGACTTTC	CAISVTVPSGANVLTF
TRBV2	TRBJ1-2	.	.	TGTGCCAGCAGTGAAGACCCGGAGACCGATGGCTACACCTTC	CASSEDPETDGYTF
TRBV18	TRBJ2-5	.	.	TGTGCCAGCTCACCAGGAGAGCCGGAGACCCAGTACTTC	CASSPGEPETQYF
TRBV3-1/TRBV3-2	TRBJ2-5	.	few	TGTGCCAGCAGCCAAGAAGACAGTTTTAAAGAGACCCAGTACTTC	CASSQEDSFKETQYF
TRBV19	TRBJ2-1	.	.	TGTGCCAGTAAGCACGGCTCCTACAATGAGCAGTTCTTC	CASKHGSYNEQFF
TRBV10-3	TRBJ2-3	.	.	TGTGCCATCAGTGAGGTCGGGGGCCCTCTCACAGATACGCAGTATTTT	CAISEVGGPLTDTQYF
TRBV7-2	TRBJ2-7	TRBD2	.	TGTGCCAGCAGCTTGTGGGGGGAGGGAACCTACGAGCAGTACTTC	CASSLWGEGTYEQYF
TRBV6-5	TRBJ2-5	.	.	TGTGCCAGCAGCCCGGGTCGGACCCAGTACTTC	CASSPGRTQYF
TRBV6-5	TRBJ1-1	TRBD1	.	TGTGCCAGCAGCAAGACAGGGGGATCGGAAGCTTTCTTT	CASSKTGGSEAFF
TRBV7-9	TRBJ2-3	.	.	TGTGCCAGCAGCTTAGTGGGGTTTCCAGATACGCAGTATTTT	CASSLVGFPDTQYF
TRBV4-2	TRBJ2-3	.	few	TGTGCCAGCAGCCAAGGGACAGCGAACACAGATACGCAGTATTTT	CASSQGTANTDTQYF
TRBV5-1	TRBJ2-5	.	.	TGCGCCAGCAGCTTGGGCGGTGGCCGATTGGCATCGGAGACCCAGTACTTC	CASSLGGGRLASETQYF
TRBV9	TRBJ1-6	.	.	TGTGCCAGCAGCCGCGGAGGCTCCTATAATTCACCCCTCCACTTT	CASSRGGSYNSPLHF
TRBV13	TRBJ2-3	TRBD2	.	TGTGCCAGCAGCTCATTCCTACGGGGGGGCGGGACAGATACGCAGTATTTT	CASSSFLRGGGTDTQYF
TRBV30	TRBJ2-7	.	.	TGTGCCTGGAGTGTAAAGGGGTTCGACGAGCAGTACTTC	CAWSVKGFDEQYF
TRBV11-3	TRBJ2-7	TRBD1	.	TGTGCCAGCAGCTTTCGACAGGGGATTGGGGAGCAGTACTTC	CASSFRQGIGEQYF
TRBV9	TRBJ2-3	.	.	TGTGCCAGCAGCGTAGCGGGGGGCGTTAGCACAGATACGCAGTATTTT	CASSVAGGVSTDTQYF
TRBV5-1	TRBJ2-3	.	.	TGCGCCAGCAGCTTGGTAACACTGGCCCGGGGAGATACGCAGTATTTT	CASSLVTLARGDTQYF
TRBV11-3	TRBJ2-1	TRBD1	.	TGTGCCAGCAGCTTACGCCAGGGGGAGAGGAATGAGCAGTTCTTC	CASSLRQGERNEQFF
TRBV28	TRBJ1-5	.	.	TGTGCCAGCAGGCTACAGGGACCCAATCAGCCCCAGCATTTT	CASRLQGPNQPQHF
TRBV1	TRBJ1-6	.	few	TGCACCAGCAGCCAAGGTCGGGTTCCCTCCTATAATTCACCCCTCCACTTT	CTSSQGRVPSYNSPLHF
TRBV5-6	TRBJ2-7	.	.	TGTGCCAGCAGCGGGGGGACGGGGACCTACGAGCAGTACTTC	CASSGGTGTYEQYF
TRBV11-3	TRBJ2-1	.	.	TGTGCCAGCAGCTTCCTAACCTACAATGAGCAGTTCTTC	CASSFLTYNEQFF
TRBV11-3	TRBJ2-7	.	.	TGTGCCAGCAGCTTACTTTCTGGGACGGGAGCCTACGAGCAGTACTTC	CASSLLSGTGAYEQYF
TRBV4-1	TRBJ2-2	.	.	TGCGCCAGCAGCCAAGATAGGTGGGCGGGCACCGGGGAGCTGTTTTTT	CASSQDRWAGTGELFF
TRBV4-1	TRBJ2-7	.	.	TGCGCCAGCAGCCAAGGCCAGGGCCATGGTTACGAGCAGTACTTC	CASSQGQGHGYEQYF
TRBV18	TRBJ2-7	TRBD2	.	TGTGCCAGCTCACCAGATTGGCGGGGGGACTCCTACGAGCAGTACTTC	CASSPDWRGDSYEQYF
TRBV28	TRBJ1-5	.	once	TGTGCCAGCAGTTGGGACGGCAATCAGCCCCAGCATTTT	CASSWDGNQPQHF
TRBV6-1	TRBJ1-5	.	.	TGTGCCAGCAGTGAAGGATTAAATCGGGGACAGCCCCAGCATTTT	CASSEGLNRGQPQHF
TRBV7-3	TRBJ1-3	.	.	TGTGCCAGCAGCTCCCGAGCGGGTTCCTCCTCTGGAAACACCATATATTTT	CASSSRAGSSSGNTIYF